This T cell receptor beta chain came from a study of early T cells in non-severe SARS-CoV-2 infection. Overall study context: Bulk RNA isolated from unsorted whole blood underwent sequencing; chains were not paired.

Individual cDNA molecules each received unique molecular identifiers attached to them. TCRdb reprocessed the 5' RACE reads with MiXCR, giving one entry per CDR3 protein. The data hold tens of thousands of distinct CDR3 sequences, with under 6% observed a single time. Germline CDR1 is SGHTA and CDR2 is FQGTGA. The junction had 11 bases not matched to a gene; V was cut back by 6 bases and J by 5 bases. The CDR3 is 15 residues long. Study-wide results and caveats: VDJdb matching skewed toward anti-spike CD8 responses, missing private and CD4 specificities.

This clonotype was seen a few times. Its antigen remains unknown. This chain connects TRBV7-3 to TRBJ2-3; 7 bases fit TRBD2. The sample comprised whole blood. The clonotype originates from an adult who was a healthcare worker with PCR-confirmed SARS-CoV-2 infection or an uninfected control (not recorded which). In DNA, the CDR3 is TGTGCCAGCAGTCAACTAGCGAGCGGGGAAGATACGCAGTATTTT. It translates to CASSQLASGEDTQYF.